The sequence of this TCR beta chain was determined in a study of shared clonotypes between healthy human individuals. Findings of the study overall: Sample collection involved blood only; tissue repertoires are likely different. Among non-shared clonotypes, generation probabilities were lower than among those shared by all four donors.

For this clone: Its antigen remains unknown.

Terminally differentiated effector memory CD45RA+ cells were excluded from the naive CD8 cells, which were CD45RO-negative and positively selected for CCR7. Germline V gene sequence: CDR1 SGHAT, CDR2 FQNNGV. The CDR3 sequence is 15 residues long. V lost 5 bases to trimming and J lost 3 bases, with 13 bases between them. Genomic DNA from each subset was divided evenly over several immunoSEQ plates. Using immunoSEQ multiplex PCR, the repertoire was profiled, and TCRdb retains in-frame clones only, with some absent. The sample yields some 2.1 million clones, 80% to 95% seen once. The genes are TRBV11-2 and TRBJ2-2; either TRBD1 or TRBD2 may supply D (5 bases each). This sequence originates from a man between 18 and 29 years old in good health. Some clones in this sample may be carry-over from other donors' samples. The sample comprised naive CD8+ T cells from PBMCs. CDR3 amino acids: CASSAFLGDTGELFF. CDR3 nucleotides: TGTGCCAGCAGCGCGTTCTTGGGGGACACCGGGGAGCTGTTTTTT.